The 23 T cell receptor beta chains below were found in one sample sequenced in a study of post-analysis software for immune sequencing data (dated by TCRdb to about 2015). Libraries were constructed by PCR. The sequencer listed for this sample is Illumina HiSeq 2500. Unique molecular identifiers were incorporated into TCR beta cDNA libraries to reduce PCR and sequencing biases. TCRdb reanalyzed the raw reads on its own, using fastp at Q25 for trimming and MiXCR for clone calling, and kept in-frame beta chains. When rows share a CDR3 protein, they turn into one entry using the most common DNA and genes. The sample table records roughly 600,000 distinct CDR3 sequences; 44% of these occur just once. Together, the top ten hold 1.5% to 2% of the sample. Results the study describes overall, beyond this receptor: A handful of TRBV segments, including TRBV5-6, TRBV5-1 and TRBV20-1, were significantly more frequent in patients than controls.

The antigens of these receptors remain unknown. Sample: blood. The source is a girl between 5 and 17 years old with multiple sclerosis.

The rearrangement joins TRBV20-1 to TRBJ2-1, with 9 bases matching TRBD2. Germline CDR1 DFQATT, CDR2 SNEGSKA (reference sequence). The J segment lost 4 bases and the V segment lost 2 bases, leaving 3 bases of the junction unmatched. The CDR3 has 14 residues. The chain's CDR3 is CSARSAGGYNEQFF. The DNA of the CDR3 is TGCAGTGCTAGATCAGCGGGAGGATACAATGAGCAGTTCTTC.

This clonotype was counted ten times or more. The genes are TRBV20-1 and TRBJ2-1, with 10 bases lining up with TRBD1. This CDR3 spans 15 amino acids. Germline V gives CDR1 DFQATT, CDR2 SNEGSKA (reference sequence). Trimming cost V 3 bases and J 5 bases; bases outside gene matches: 7. The CDR3 DNA reads TGCAGTGCTAGTAAAGGGACAGGGGTCCACAATGAGCAGTTCTTC. Translated, it gives CSASKGTGVHNEQFF.

The rearrangement uses TRBV12-3 or TRBV12-4 and TRBJ2-1; tentative D call: TRBD2 (6 bases). The CDR3 is 13 amino acids. V lost 8 bases and J 0 bases, leaving 8 bases between the germline ends. DNA of the CDR3: TGTGCCAGCGGCGGGGCCTCCTACAATGAGCAGTTCTTC. Residues: CASGGASYNEQFF.

In this sample, this clonotype turned up a few times. The chain links TRBV10-3 to TRBJ2-7; 8 positions agree with TRBD2. CDR1 is ENHRY, CDR2 SYGVKD, per germline. After removal of 2 bases from V and 4 bases from J, the junction contained 16 bases not matched to a gene. The CDR3 has 18 amino acids. The CDR3 loop is CAISERLSVLRGAYEQYF. The CDR3 DNA reads TGTGCCATCAGTGAGCGTTTGTCAGTCTTGCGGGGGGCGTACGAGCAGTACTTC.

In this sample, this clonotype turned up a few times. The chain joins TRBV4-2 to TRBJ2-1; 10 bases line up with TRBD2. This CDR3 region has 16 residues. In germline, CDR1 is LGHNA, CDR2 YNFKEQ. V gave up 0 bases and J gave up 7 bases; unmatched junction bases: 6. The CDR3: CASSQDLSGRGNEQFF. The CDR3 region has the DNA TGTGCCAGCAGCCAAGATCTGAGCGGGAGGGGGAATGAGCAGTTCTTC.

Here the CDR3 DNA reads TGCGCCAGCGCCGCCGCGCCCCTACAGGCGGCCAACGTCCTGACTTTC. This encodes CASAAAPLQAANVLTF. V gene TRBV5-1 combines with J gene TRBJ2-6; D is perhaps TRBD1 (5 bases). This CDR3 spans 16 amino acids. Trimming stripped 7 bases from V and 6 bases from J, with 20 bases between. Germline CDR1 SGHRS, CDR2 YFSETQ.

The chain employs TRBV30 and TRBJ2-7; D is ambiguous. V was pared by 6 bases and J by 4 bases, with 13 bases between. The germline CDR1 and CDR2 sequences are GTSNPN and SVGIG (reference sequence). CDR3 length equals 12 residues. The CDR3: CACLGSGYEQYF. The CDR3 nucleotides are TGTGCCTGCCTCGGGTCTGGGTACGAGCAGTACTTC. The full variable domain, rest sourced from reference TRBV30 and TRBJ2-7, is SQTIHQWPATLVQPVGSPLSLECTVEGTSNPNLYWYRQAAGRGLQLLFYSVGIGQISSEVPQNLSASRPQDRQFILSSKKLLLSDSGFYLCACLGSGYEQYFGPGTRLTVT.

This clonotype showed up just a few times. The genes are TRBV5-1 and TRBJ2-4, with 7 bases matching TRBD1. The tail of the sequence fits TRBJ2-7 better, so the J call may be wrong. Germline CDR1 is SGHRS and CDR2 is YFSETQ. This CDR3 contains 14 residues. The CDR3 loop is CASSLGGGAGEQYF. The CDR3 coding sequence is TGCGCCAGCAGCTTGGGAGGGGGCGCGGGCGAGCAGTACTTC.

The chain uses TRBV10-3 and TRBJ1-1; 9 bases align to TRBD1. Germline trimming cut 4 bases from V and 0 bases from J; bases unmatched to any gene: 3. The CDR3 runs to 15 residues. Germline CDR1 ENHRY, CDR2 SYGVKD. CDR3 amino acids: CAISGGQGLNTEAFF. The CDR3 DNA is TGTGCCATCAGTGGGGGACAGGGCCTGAACACTGAAGCTTTCTTT.

The J gene is TRBJ2-5, the V gene TRBV4-1; D is possibly TRBD2 (5 bases). The CDR3 totals 16 residues. Germline assignment: CDR1 MGHRA and CDR2 YSYEKL. V was trimmed by 2 bases and J by 2 bases, leaving 15 bases between them. The CDR3 nucleotides read TGCGCCAGCAGCCAACCGAAGGACGGCGGGCAAGAGACCCAGTACTTC. Residues: CASSQPKDGGQETQYF.

This clonotype was observed a few times. V and J are TRBV4-1 and TRBJ1-4; a possible D gene is TRBD1 (6 bases). CDR1 MGHRA and CDR2 YSYEKL come from the germline V gene. The CDR3 runs 15 residues. Deletions cut 4 bases from V and 3 bases from J, with 12 bases between. The CDR3 DNA is TGCGCCAGCAGCCTGTCATCAGGGGCTAATGAAAAACTGTTTTTT. As protein: CASSLSSGANEKLFF.

The chain couples TRBV5-1 to TRBJ2-1; D possibly corresponds to TRBD2 (5 bases). CDR1 SGHRS and CDR2 YFSETQ come from the germline V gene. V was trimmed by 6 bases and J by 2 bases, leaving 15 bases between them. The CDR3 has 15 amino acids. CDR3 bases: TGCGCCAGCACTGGACTTGGCGGCACCTACAATGAGCAGTTCTTC. Its translation is CASTGLGGTYNEQFF. Drawing the rest from reference TRBV5-1 and TRBJ2-1, the complete variable domain is KAGVTQTPRYLIKTRGQQVTLSCSPISGHRSVSWYQQTPGQGLQFLFEYFSETQRNKGNFPGRFSGRQFSNSRSEMNVSTLELGDSALYLCASTGLGGTYNEQFFGPGTRLTVL.

This chain connects TRBV18 to TRBJ2-7; either TRBD1 or TRBD2 may supply D (5 bases each). Germline V CDR1 and CDR2: KGHSH, LQKENI. Trimming took 1 base from V and 12 from J, leaving 19 bases between them. The CDR3 consists of 14 residues. The CDR3 protein is CASSPLPGEGRLYF. The CDR3 DNA sequence: TGTGCCAGCTCACCACTCCCTGGAGAGGGGAGACTGTACTTC.

This clonotype was picked up a small number of times. J is TRBJ2-1 and V is TRBV4-1, with a tentative D call TRBD2 (6 bases). Germline CDR1 is MGHRA and CDR2 is YSYEKL. The CDR3 is 16 residues long. V lost 3 bases, J lost 4 bases, and 16 bases lay in between. CDR3 protein: CASSQPMRDQYNEQFF. For the CDR3, the DNA is TGCGCCAGCAGCCAGCCTATGCGGGATCAATACAATGAGCAGTTCTTC.

The V gene is TRBV30, the J gene TRBJ2-3; 7 bases fit TRBD1. Germline V gives CDR1 GTSNPN, CDR2 SVGIG (reference sequence). This CDR3 spans 14 amino acids. After removal of 2 bases from V and 4 bases from J, the junction contained 6 bases not matched to a gene. This chain's CDR3 is CAWSWAGGSDTQYF. CDR3 DNA: TGTGCCTGGAGTTGGGCAGGGGGATCAGATACGCAGTATTTT.

V is TRBV12-3 or TRBV12-4 and J is TRBJ2-1, with a possible D match to TRBD1 (5 bases). The CDR3 has 13 amino acids. Trimming pared 2 bases from V and 8 bases from J, leaving 10 bases between. The CDR3 nucleotides are TGTGCCAGCAGTTTACAGGGTTTCGATGAGCAGTTCTTC. Its protein product is CASSLQGFDEQFF.

This clonotype was detected ten times or more. The J gene is TRBJ2-7, the V gene TRBV20-1; 11 bases match TRBD2. The germline CDR1 and CDR2 sequences are DFQATT and SNEGSKA (reference sequence). V was pared by 5 bases and J by 9 bases, with 12 bases of the junction left unmatched. The CDR3 contains 14 residues. In nucleotides, the CDR3 is TGCAGTGCTTCCACCGGGACTAGCGGAGGGGGGCAGTACTTC. This encodes CSASTGTSGGGQYF.

This clonotype has a handful of counts. The V and J genes are TRBV11-1 and TRBJ2-4; possibly TRBD2 for D (5 bases). The J call could be wrong; TRBJ2-7 is a better fit for the DNA end. The CDR3 spans 15 residues. The germline V gene encodes CDR1 SGHAT and CDR2 FQDESV (reference sequence). This chain's CDR3 is CASSRRRIESGEQYF. The CDR3 DNA sequence: TGTGCCAGCAGCCGCAGGAGGATTGAAAGTGGCGAGCAGTACTTC.

This clonotype was seen a handful of times. The gene calls are TRBV12-3 or TRBV12-4 and TRBJ2-4; a weak D match, TRBD2 (6 bases). The J call may not be correct, given that the DNA end is closer to TRBJ2-7. The CDR3 covers 13 residues. CDR3 nucleotide sequence: TGTGCCAGCAGGGCGACGGGGGCCTACGAGCAGTACTTC. Amino acids: CASRATGAYEQYF.

This chain connects TRBV10-3 to TRBJ1-6; the D is unclear. The CDR3 contains 14 residues. The V gene's germline CDR1 is ENHRY and CDR2 SYGVKD. The ends were cut back, 9 bases at V and 7 bases at J, with 16 bases in the middle. As DNA, the CDR3 is TGTGCCATTTCACTGAAGGGCCCGAATTCACCCCTCCACTTT. Translation gives CAISLKGPNSPLHF.

The genes are TRBV5-1 and TRBJ2-1, with a tentative D call TRBD1 (5 bases). Trimming removed 7 bases from V and 0 bases from J, with 17 bases in between. The germline V gene has CDR1 SGHRS and CDR2 YFSETQ. This CDR3 has 16 residues. CDR3 nucleotide sequence: TGCGCCAGCCGCCCCTGGACACCGAGCTCCTACAATGAGCAGTTCTTC. This codes for CASRPWTPSSYNEQFF. Filled out from reference TRBV5-1 and TRBJ2-1, the complete variable domain reads KAGVTQTPRYLIKTRGQQVTLSCSPISGHRSVSWYQQTPGQGLQFLFEYFSETQRNKGNFPGRFSGRQFSNSRSEMNVSTLELGDSALYLCASRPWTPSSYNEQFFGPGTRLTVL.

The CDR3 DNA is TGTGCCACCAGTGATCCTGTTCTAGCGGGGCACGATGAGCAGTTCTTC. It specifies CATSDPVLAGHDEQFF. The chain uses TRBV24-1 and TRBJ2-1; 9 bases align to TRBD2. This CDR3 region has 16 residues. The V segment lost 3 bases and the J segment 8 bases; nucleotides outside the gene matches: 10. Per germline, CDR1 KGHDR and CDR2 SFDVKD.

V gene TRBV4-1 combines with J gene TRBJ2-3; TRBD1 agrees at 9 bases. Germline CDR1 and CDR2: MGHRA and YSYEKL. The CDR3 runs to 17 residues. The trim removed 6 bases at V and 2 bases at J, leaving 12 bases unmatched. The CDR3, as DNA: TGCGCCAGCAGTACCGGGACAGGGCGGCAGATCACAGATACGCAGTATTTT. Protein product: CASSTGTGRQITDTQYF.